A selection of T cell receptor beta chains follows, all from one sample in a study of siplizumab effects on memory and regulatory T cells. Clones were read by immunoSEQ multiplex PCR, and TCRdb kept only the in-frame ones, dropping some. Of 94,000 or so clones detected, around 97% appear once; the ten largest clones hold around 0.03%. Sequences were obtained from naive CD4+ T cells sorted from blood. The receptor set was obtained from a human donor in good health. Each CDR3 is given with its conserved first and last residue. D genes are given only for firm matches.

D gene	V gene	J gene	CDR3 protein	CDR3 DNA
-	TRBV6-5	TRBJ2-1	CASAVMGGGEQFF	TGTGCCAGCGCGGTCATGGGTGGCGGTGAGCAGTTCTTC
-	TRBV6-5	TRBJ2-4	CASSTRGAKNIQYF	TGTGCCAGCAGTACCAGGGGCGCCAAAAACATTCAGTACTTC
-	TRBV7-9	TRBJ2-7	CASSLDTTARYEQYF	TGTGCCAGCAGCTTAGACACGACAGCCCGCTACGAGCAGTACTTC
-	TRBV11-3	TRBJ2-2	CASSPLGNTGELFF	TGTGCCAGCAGCCCTCTGGGGAACACCGGGGAGCTGTTTTTT
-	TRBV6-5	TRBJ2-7	CASRATGQSYEQYF	TGTGCCAGCAGGGCGACAGGCCAGTCCTACGAGCAGTACTTC
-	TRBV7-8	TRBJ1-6	CASSLLLGQGMSPLHF	TGTGCCAGCAGCTTATTGTTAGGTCAGGGTATGTCACCCCTCCACTTT
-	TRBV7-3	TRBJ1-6	CASSQNSQSPLHF	TGTGCCAGCAGCCAAAATTCGCAATCACCCCTCCACTTT
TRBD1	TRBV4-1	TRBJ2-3	CASSHRDRGTDTQYF	TGCGCCAGCAGCCACCGGGACAGGGGCACAGATACGCAGTATTTT
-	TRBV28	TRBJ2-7	CASSSRDTYEQYF	TGTGCCAGCAGTTCCCGGGACACCTACGAGCAGTACTTC
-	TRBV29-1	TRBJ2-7	CSVGDYLYEQYF	TGCAGCGTTGGCGACTACCTTTACGAGCAGTACTTC